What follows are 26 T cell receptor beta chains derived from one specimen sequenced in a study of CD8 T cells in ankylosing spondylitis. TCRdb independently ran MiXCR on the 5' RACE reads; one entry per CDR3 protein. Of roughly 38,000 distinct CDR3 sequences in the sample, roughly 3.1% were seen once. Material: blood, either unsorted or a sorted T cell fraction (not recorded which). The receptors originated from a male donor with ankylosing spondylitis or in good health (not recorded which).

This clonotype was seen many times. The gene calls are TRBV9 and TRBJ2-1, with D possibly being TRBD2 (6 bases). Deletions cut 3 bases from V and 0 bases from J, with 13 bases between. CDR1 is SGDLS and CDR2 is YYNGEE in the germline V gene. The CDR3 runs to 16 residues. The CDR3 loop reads CASSGHGGSSYNEQFF. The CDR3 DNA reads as TGTGCCAGCAGCGGTCATGGGGGGAGCTCCTACAATGAGCAGTTCTTC.

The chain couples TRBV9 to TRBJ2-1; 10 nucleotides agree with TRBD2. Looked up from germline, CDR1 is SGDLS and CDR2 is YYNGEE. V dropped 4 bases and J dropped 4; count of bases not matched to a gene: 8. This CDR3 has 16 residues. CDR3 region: CASSSVAGGPYNEQFF. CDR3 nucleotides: TGTGCCAGCAGCTCCGTAGCGGGGGGCCCTTACAATGAGCAGTTCTTC. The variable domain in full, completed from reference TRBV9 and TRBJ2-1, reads DSGVTQTPKHLITATGQRVTLRCSPRSGDLSVYWYQQSLDQGLQFLIQYYNGEERAKGNILERFSAQQFPDLHSELNLSSLELGDSALYFCASSSVAGGPYNEQFFGPGTRLTVL.

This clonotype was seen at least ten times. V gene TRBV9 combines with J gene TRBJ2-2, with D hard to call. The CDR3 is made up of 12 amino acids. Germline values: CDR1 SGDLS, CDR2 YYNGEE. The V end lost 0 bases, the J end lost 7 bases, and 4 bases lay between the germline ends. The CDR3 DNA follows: TGTGCCAGCAGCGTAGCATTCGGGGAGCTGTTTTTT. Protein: CASSVAFGELFF.

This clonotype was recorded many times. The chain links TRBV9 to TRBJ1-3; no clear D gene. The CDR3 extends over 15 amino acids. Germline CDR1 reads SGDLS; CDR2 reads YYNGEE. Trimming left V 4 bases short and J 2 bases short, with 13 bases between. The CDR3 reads CASSPRWVTGNTIYF. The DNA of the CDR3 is TGTGCCAGCAGCCCTCGCTGGGTTACTGGAAACACCATATATTTT.

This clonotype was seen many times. CDR3 residues: CASSVGQGDTEAFF. The DNA of the CDR3 is TGTGCCAGCAGCGTTGGACAGGGGGACACTGAAGCTTTCTTT. This chain links TRBV9 with TRBJ1-1; 10 nucleotides agree with TRBD1. V trimming: 2 bases; J trimming: 3 bases; junction bases outside the gene matches: 1. The CDR3 runs 14 residues. Per the germline V gene, CDR1 is SGDLS and CDR2 is YYNGEE.

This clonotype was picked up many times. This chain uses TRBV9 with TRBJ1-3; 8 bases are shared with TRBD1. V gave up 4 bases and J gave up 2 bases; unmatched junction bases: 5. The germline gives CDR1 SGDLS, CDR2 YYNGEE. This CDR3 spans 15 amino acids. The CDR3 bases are TGTGCCAGCAGCCCCGGACAGGGCACTGGAAACACCATATATTTT. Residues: CASSPGQGTGNTIYF.

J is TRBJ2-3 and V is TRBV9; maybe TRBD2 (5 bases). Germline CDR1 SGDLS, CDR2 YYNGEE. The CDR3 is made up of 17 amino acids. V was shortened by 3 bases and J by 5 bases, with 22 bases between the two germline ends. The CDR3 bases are TGTGCCAGCAGCGCCTCCTTTAGCGTCACGACGGGAGATACGCAGTATTTT. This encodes CASSASFSVTTGDTQYF.

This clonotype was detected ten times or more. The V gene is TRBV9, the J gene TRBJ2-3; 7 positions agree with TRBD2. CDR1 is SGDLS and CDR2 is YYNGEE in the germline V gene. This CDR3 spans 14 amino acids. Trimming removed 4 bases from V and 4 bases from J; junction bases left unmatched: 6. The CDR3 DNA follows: TGTGCCAGCAGCACCCGGACTAGTGCAGATACGCAGTATTTT. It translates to CASSTRTSADTQYF.

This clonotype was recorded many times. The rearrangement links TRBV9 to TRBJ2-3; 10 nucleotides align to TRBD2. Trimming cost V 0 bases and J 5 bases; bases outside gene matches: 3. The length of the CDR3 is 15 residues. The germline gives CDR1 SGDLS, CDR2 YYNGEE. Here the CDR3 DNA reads TGTGCCAGCAGCGTAGGGGCTAGCGGGGGAGATACGCAGTATTTT. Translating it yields CASSVGASGGDTQYF.

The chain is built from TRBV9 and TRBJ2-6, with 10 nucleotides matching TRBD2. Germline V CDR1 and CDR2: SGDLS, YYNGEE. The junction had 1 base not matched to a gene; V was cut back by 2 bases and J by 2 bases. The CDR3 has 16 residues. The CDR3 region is CASSVLAGAGANVLTF. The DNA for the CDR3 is TGTGCCAGCAGCGTTCTAGCGGGAGCTGGGGCCAACGTCCTGACTTTC.

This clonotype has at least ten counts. The CDR3 DNA follows: TGTGCCAGCAGCGTAGTGGGGCTAGCGGCCTACAATGAGCAGTTCTTC. Translation gives CASSVVGLAAYNEQFF. The rearrangement links TRBV9 to TRBJ2-1, with 7 bases identical to TRBD2. CDR1 and CDR2 (germline): SGDLS, YYNGEE. V lost 0 bases and J lost 2; bases outside the gene matches: 5. This CDR3 is 16 amino acids long.

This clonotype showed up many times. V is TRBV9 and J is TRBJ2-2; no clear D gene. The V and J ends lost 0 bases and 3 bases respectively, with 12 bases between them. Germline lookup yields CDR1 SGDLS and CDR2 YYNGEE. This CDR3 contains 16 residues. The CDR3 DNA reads TGTGCCAGCAGCGTAGAGGTGGCAGGATACACCGGGGAGCTGTTTTTT. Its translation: CASSVEVAGYTGELFF.

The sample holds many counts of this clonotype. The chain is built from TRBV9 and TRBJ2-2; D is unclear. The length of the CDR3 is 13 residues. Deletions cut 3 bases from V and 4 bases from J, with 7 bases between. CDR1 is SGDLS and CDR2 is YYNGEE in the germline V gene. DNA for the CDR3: TGTGCCAGCAGCGCAGCTTTCACCGGGGAGCTGTTTTTT. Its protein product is CASSAAFTGELFF. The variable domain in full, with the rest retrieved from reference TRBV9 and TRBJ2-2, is DSGVTQTPKHLITATGQRVTLRCSPRSGDLSVYWYQQSLDQGLQFLIQYYNGEERAKGNILERFSAQQFPDLHSELNLSSLELGDSALYFCASSAAFTGELFFGEGSRLTVL.

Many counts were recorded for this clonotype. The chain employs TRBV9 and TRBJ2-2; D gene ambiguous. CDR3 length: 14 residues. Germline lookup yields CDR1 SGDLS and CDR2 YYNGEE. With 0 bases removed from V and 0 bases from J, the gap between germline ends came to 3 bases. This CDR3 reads CASSVVTNTGELFF. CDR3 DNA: TGTGCCAGCAGCGTAGTTACGAACACCGGGGAGCTGTTTTTT.

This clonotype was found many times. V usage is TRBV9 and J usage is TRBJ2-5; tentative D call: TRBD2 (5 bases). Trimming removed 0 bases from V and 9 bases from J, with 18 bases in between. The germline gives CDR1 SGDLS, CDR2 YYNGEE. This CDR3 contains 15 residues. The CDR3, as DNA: TGTGCCAGCAGCGTAGATCCTAGCCCCCTCGGGGCCCAGTACTTC. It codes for CASSVDPSPLGAQYF.

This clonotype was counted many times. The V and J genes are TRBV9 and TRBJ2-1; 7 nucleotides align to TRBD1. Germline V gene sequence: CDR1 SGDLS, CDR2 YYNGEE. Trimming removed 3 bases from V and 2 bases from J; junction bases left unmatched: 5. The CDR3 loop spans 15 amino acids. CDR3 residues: CASSASGTAYNEQFF. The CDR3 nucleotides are TGTGCCAGCAGCGCGTCCGGGACAGCCTACAATGAGCAGTTCTTC. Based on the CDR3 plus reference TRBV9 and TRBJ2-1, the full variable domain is DSGVTQTPKHLITATGQRVTLRCSPRSGDLSVYWYQQSLDQGLQFLIQYYNGEERAKGNILERFSAQQFPDLHSELNLSSLELGDSALYFCASSASGTAYNEQFFGPGTRLTVL.

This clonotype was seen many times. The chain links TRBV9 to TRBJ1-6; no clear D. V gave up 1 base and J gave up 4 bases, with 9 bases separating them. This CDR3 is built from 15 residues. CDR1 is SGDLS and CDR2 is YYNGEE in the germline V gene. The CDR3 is CASSVTENYNSPLHF. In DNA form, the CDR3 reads TGTGCCAGCAGCGTAACCGAGAATTATAATTCACCCCTCCACTTT.

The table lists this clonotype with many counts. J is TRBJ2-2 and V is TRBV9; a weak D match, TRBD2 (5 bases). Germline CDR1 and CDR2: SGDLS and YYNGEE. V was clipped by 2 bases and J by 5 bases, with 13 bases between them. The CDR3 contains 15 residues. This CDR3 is CASSVSPSPTGELFF. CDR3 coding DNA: TGTGCCAGCAGCGTCTCTCCTAGCCCGACCGGGGAGCTGTTTTTT. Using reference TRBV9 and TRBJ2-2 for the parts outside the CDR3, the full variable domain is DSGVTQTPKHLITATGQRVTLRCSPRSGDLSVYWYQQSLDQGLQFLIQYYNGEERAKGNILERFSAQQFPDLHSELNLSSLELGDSALYFCASSVSPSPTGELFFGEGSRLTVL.

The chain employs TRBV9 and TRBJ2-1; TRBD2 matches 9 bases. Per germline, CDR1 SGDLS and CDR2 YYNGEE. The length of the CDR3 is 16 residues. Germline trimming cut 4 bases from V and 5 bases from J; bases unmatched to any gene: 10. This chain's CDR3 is CASSPHPSGTNNEQFF. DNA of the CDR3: TGTGCCAGCAGCCCCCACCCTAGCGGGACGAACAATGAGCAGTTCTTC.

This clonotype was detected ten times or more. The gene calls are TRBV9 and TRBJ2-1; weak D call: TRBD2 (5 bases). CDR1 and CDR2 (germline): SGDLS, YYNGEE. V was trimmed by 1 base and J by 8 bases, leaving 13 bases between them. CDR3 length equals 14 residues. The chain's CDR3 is CASSVRIATDEQFF. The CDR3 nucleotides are TGTGCCAGCAGCGTAAGGATAGCGACCGATGAGCAGTTCTTC.

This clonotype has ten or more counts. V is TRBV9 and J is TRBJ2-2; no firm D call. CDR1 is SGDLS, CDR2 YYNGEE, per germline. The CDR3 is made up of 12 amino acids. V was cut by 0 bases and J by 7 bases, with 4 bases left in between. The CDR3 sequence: CASSVEYGELFF. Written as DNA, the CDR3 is TGTGCCAGCAGCGTAGAGTACGGGGAGCTGTTTTTT.

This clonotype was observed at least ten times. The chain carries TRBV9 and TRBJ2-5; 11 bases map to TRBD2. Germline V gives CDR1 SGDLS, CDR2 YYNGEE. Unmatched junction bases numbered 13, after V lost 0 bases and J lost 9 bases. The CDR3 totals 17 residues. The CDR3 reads CASSVDPSGGTSVAQYF. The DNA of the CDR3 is TGTGCCAGCAGCGTAGACCCTAGCGGGGGGACTTCGGTCGCCCAGTACTTC.

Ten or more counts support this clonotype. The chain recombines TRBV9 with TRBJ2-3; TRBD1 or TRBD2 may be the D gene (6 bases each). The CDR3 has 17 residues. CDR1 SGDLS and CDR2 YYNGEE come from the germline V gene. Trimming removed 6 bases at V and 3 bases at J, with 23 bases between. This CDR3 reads CASTTRGARLGTDTQYF. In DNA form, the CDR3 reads TGTGCCAGCACCACTAGGGGGGCCCGCTTGGGGACAGATACGCAGTATTTT.

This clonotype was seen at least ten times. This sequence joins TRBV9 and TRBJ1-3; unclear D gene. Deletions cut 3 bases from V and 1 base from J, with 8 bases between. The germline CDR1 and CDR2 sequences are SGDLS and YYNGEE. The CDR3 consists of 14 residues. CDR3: CASSGGGSGNTIYF. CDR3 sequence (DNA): TGTGCCAGCAGCGGCGGTGGATCTGGAAACACCATATATTTT.

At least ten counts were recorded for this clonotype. The CDR3 is CASSVVSSGYNEQFF. The CDR3 nucleotides read TGTGCCAGCAGCGTAGTCTCTAGCGGTTACAATGAGCAGTTCTTC. J is TRBJ2-1 and V is TRBV9; 7 nucleotides line up with TRBD2. CDR1 is SGDLS and CDR2 is YYNGEE in the germline V gene. The CDR3 runs to 15 residues. V dropped 0 bases and J dropped 4; count of bases not matched to a gene: 4. The full variable domain, its missing parts supplied by reference TRBV9 and TRBJ2-1, is DSGVTQTPKHLITATGQRVTLRCSPRSGDLSVYWYQQSLDQGLQFLIQYYNGEERAKGNILERFSAQQFPDLHSELNLSSLELGDSALYFCASSVVSSGYNEQFFGPGTRLTVL.

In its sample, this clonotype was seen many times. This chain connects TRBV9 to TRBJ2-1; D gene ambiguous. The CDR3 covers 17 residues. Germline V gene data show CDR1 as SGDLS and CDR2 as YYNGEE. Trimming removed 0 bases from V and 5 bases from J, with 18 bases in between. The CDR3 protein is CASSVAMSVREHNEQFF. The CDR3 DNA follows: TGTGCCAGCAGCGTAGCCATGAGCGTGAGAGAACACAATGAGCAGTTCTTC.